The 12 T cell receptor beta chains in this list originate from one sample, sequenced in a study of PD-1 blockade in classical Hodgkin lymphoma. The assay was immunoSEQ multiplex PCR, and TCRdb's table has in-frame clones only and misses some. The sample lists over 60,000 clones; 60% to 80% were seen once. After autologous stem cell transplantation all patients relapsed, and prior brentuximab vedotin exposure differed between cohorts. Here the sequenced sample was peripheral blood mononuclear cells (PBMCs), taken before the second cycle of nivolumab. The receptors here all came from a human donor with classical Hodgkin lymphoma.

The rearrangement links TRBV4-2 to TRBJ1-2, with a weak D call TRBD1 (6 bases). Germline V gives CDR1 LGHNA, CDR2 YNFKEQ. The CDR3 consists of 11 residues. V lost 4 bases to trimming and J lost 10 bases, with 10 bases between them. CDR3: CASSLQGDYTF. The CDR3 DNA reads as TGTGCCAGCAGCCTACAGGGTGACTACACCTTC.

The chain is built from TRBV5-6 and TRBJ2-1; weak D call: TRBD2 (6 bases). The CDR3 spans 16 residues. CDR1 and CDR2 (germline): SGHDT, YYEEEE. Trimming took 3 bases from V and 0 from J, leaving 13 bases between them. The CDR3 nucleotides are TGTGCCAGCAGCTCATTAGCGGAAAGCTCCTACAATGAGCAGTTCTTC. This encodes CASSSLAESSYNEQFF.

V usage is TRBV4-1 and J usage is TRBJ2-7; TRBD1 matches at 12 bases. The CDR3 spans 14 residues. With 4 bases clipped from V and 6 bases from J, the junction kept 4 bases outside the gene matches. Germline V lookup: CDR1 MGHRA, CDR2 YSYEKL. The DNA of the CDR3 is TGCGCCAGCAGCCTCGGGACAGGGGGCTCCGAGCAGTACTTC. This encodes CASSLGTGGSEQYF.

The table lists this clone with a few counts. The V and J genes are TRBV2 and TRBJ1-6, with no clear D. The CDR3 consists of 13 residues. V gave up 7 bases and J gave up 6 bases, with 10 bases separating them. Per the germline V gene, CDR1 is SNHLY and CDR2 is FYNNEI. CDR3 amino acids: CASKEEGNSPLHF. The CDR3 bases are TGTGCCAGCAAGGAGGAAGGTAATTCACCCCTCCACTTT.

This clone was detected once. The rearrangement links TRBV18 to TRBJ1-1; D is uncertain. The CDR3 has 13 residues. Per the germline V gene, CDR1 is KGHSH and CDR2 is LQKENI. Deletions cut 4 bases from V and 0 bases from J, with 6 bases between. The CDR3 DNA sequence: TGTGCCAGCTCACAGGACCTGAACACTGAAGCTTTCTTT. Protein: CASSQDLNTEAFF.

This chain links TRBV11-2 with TRBJ1-3; D gene ambiguous. V was cut by 1 base and J by 3 bases, with 7 bases left in between. The germline V gene encodes CDR1 SGHAT and CDR2 FQNNGV. The CDR3 has 14 residues. CDR3 amino acids: CASSLVRDGNTIYF. The CDR3 region has the DNA TGTGCCAGCAGCTTAGTGAGGGATGGAAACACCATATATTTT. The whole variable domain, remainder taken from reference TRBV11-2 and TRBJ1-3, is EAGVAQSPRYKIIEKRQSVAFWCNPISGHATLYWYQQILGQGPKLLIQFQNNGVVDDSQLPKDRFSAERLKGVDSTLKIQPAKLEDSAVYLCASSLVRDGNTIYFGEGSWLTVV.

This chain joins TRBV28 and TRBJ2-3; TRBD2 aligns across 11 bases. Per the germline V gene, CDR1 is MDHEN and CDR2 is SYDVKM. CDR3 length: 15 amino acids. Trimming took 6 bases from V and 6 from J; bases not matched to a gene: 8. The CDR3 DNA follows: TGTGCCAGCAGCACAGGGTTAGCGGGAGGGGATACGCAGTATTTT. It specifies CASSTGLAGGDTQYF.

The V and J genes are TRBV5-1 and TRBJ1-1; TRBD1 might be the D (5 bases). CDR3 size: 13 residues. Deletions cut 4 bases from V and 3 bases from J, with 10 bases between. The germline V gene has CDR1 SGHRS and CDR2 YFSETQ. CDR3 loop: CASSPGGYTEAFF. DNA of the CDR3: TGCGCCAGCAGCCCGGGGGGGTACACTGAAGCTTTCTTT.

The V gene is TRBV6-5, the J gene TRBJ2-7; D is unresolved. CDR3 length equals 13 residues. Germline V gene data show CDR1 as MNHEY and CDR2 as SVGAGI. The V and J ends lost 5 bases and 4 bases respectively, with 12 bases between them. CDR3 residues: CASSPNPIYEQYF. In DNA, the CDR3 is TGTGCCAGCAGTCCGAATCCCATTTACGAGCAGTACTTC.

The chain joins TRBV9 to TRBJ2-3; 7 bases fit TRBD2. CDR1 SGDLS and CDR2 YYNGEE come from the germline V gene. J gave up 1 base and V 0 bases, and 8 bases lay outside the gene matches. The CDR3 has 17 amino acids. CDR3 DNA: TGTGCCAGCAGCGTAGAGGCTAGCGGTTACCGCACAGATACGCAGTATTTT. Encoded protein: CASSVEASGYRTDTQYF.

This clone came up a few times. The V gene is TRBV28, the J gene TRBJ2-2, with TRBD1 identical over 10 bases. CDR1 is MDHEN and CDR2 is SYDVKM in the germline V gene. The CDR3 has 18 amino acids. Unmatched junction bases numbered 13, after V lost 3 bases and J lost 6 bases. The CDR3 DNA reads TGTGCCAGCAGTTTCAGGGGACAGGGGAGGTTTGGAGCCGGGGAGCTGTTTTTT. Amino acid sequence: CASSFRGQGRFGAGELFF.

There are a few counts of this clone. The V gene is TRBV2, the J gene TRBJ1-5; D is uncertain. CDR3 length equals 14 residues. The germline CDR1 and CDR2 sequences are SNHLY and FYNNEI. The V and J ends lost 2 bases and 2 bases respectively, with 7 bases between them. The CDR3 coding sequence is TGTGCCAGCAGTGAACAGATGGGCAATCAGCCCCAGCATTTT. Translated, it gives CASSEQMGNQPQHF.